This T cell receptor (beta chain) was retrieved from a study of T cell changes during pregnancy in multiple sclerosis. Produced via immunoSEQ multiplex PCR; TCRdb's table is partial and in-frame only. The sample carries tens of thousands of clones, roughly 93% recorded once. The CDR3 spans 15 residues. From germline, CDR1 is MDHEN and CDR2 SYDVKM. Losses at the gene ends were 5 bases for V and 3 bases for J; bases not matched to a gene: 5. The source is a female donor with multiple sclerosis, enrolled in a pregnancy study. The chain recombines TRBV28 with TRBJ2-2; 8 bases line up with TRBD1. The sequenced sample was peripheral blood, obtained in the third trimester of pregnancy. CDR3 sequence reads: CASSRGQVDTGELFF. The CDR3 nucleotides read TGTGCCAGCAGTCGGGGACAGGTGGACACCGGGGAGCTGTTTTTT.